This T cell receptor (beta chain) was profiled in a study of CD8+CD57+ T cells in acquired aplastic anemia. Study-level information: Around 3.2 ug was the average amount of DNA from sorted CD4+ and CD8+ cells.

The length of the CDR3 is 15 residues. The ends lost 5 bases at V and 5 bases at J; junction bases unmatched: 8. Germline CDR1 and CDR2: SGHTA and FQGNSA. Genomic DNA served as template for TCR beta VDJ and CDR3 profiling. TCRdb redid the calling of the reads with MiXCR, one entry per CDR3 protein. There are 180,000 or so distinct CDR3 sequences in the sample; less than 50% occur only once, and 1.8% lies in the top ten. It was patients with CD8+CD57+ cell expansion by flow cytometry who were chosen for sequencing. The chain employs TRBV7-2 and TRBJ2-7, with 11 nucleotides matching TRBD1. This sequence was found in a human donor with aplastic anemia. Source material: sorted CD4+, CD8+, or CD8+CD57+ T cells (not recorded which) from PBMCs. The CDR3 coding sequence is TGTGCCAGCAGCATACCGGGACAGGGGGGCCACGAGCAGTACTTC. As protein: CASSIPGQGGHEQYF.